What follows are 24 T cell receptor beta chains derived from one specimen sequenced in a study of blood T cell repertoires in COVID-19. Here immunoSEQ multiplex PCR was the method, and the copy in TCRdb shows in-frame clones only, minus some. The sample has about 460,000 clones, about 85% seen once. The specimen sequenced was PBMCs or T cells enriched from blood (not recorded which). The receptors were sampled from a woman aged 55-69 years who had recovered from COVID-19.

J is TRBJ1-3 and V is TRBV20-1, with D hard to call. Trimming removed 5 bases from V and 5 bases from J, with 7 bases in between. This CDR3 is 11 amino acids long. Per the germline V gene, CDR1 is DFQATT and CDR2 is SNEGSKA (reference sequence). The CDR3 DNA follows: TGCAGTGCTCATGAGAGAAACACCATATATTTT. Encoded protein: CSAHERNTIYF.

This chain joins TRBV7-8 and TRBJ2-5, with unresolved D. Trimming left V 6 bases short and J 5 bases short, with 13 bases between. Per germline, CDR1 SGHVS and CDR2 FQNEAQ. The CDR3 is 13 residues long. In nucleotides, the CDR3 is TGTGCCAGCAGGCGTTCCCAGGTGGAGACCCAGTACTTC. Translated, it gives CASRRSQVETQYF.

This clone occurred once. V is TRBV12-5 and J is TRBJ2-5; D unresolved. V was pared by 4 bases and J by 6 bases, with 18 bases between. CDR1 LGHNT and CDR2 FRNRAP come from the germline V gene. The CDR3 is 15 amino acids. CDR3 region: CASGSLPKERKTQYF. The CDR3 coding sequence is TGTGCTAGTGGTTCGCTACCCAAAGAGCGAAAGACCCAGTACTTC. The full variable domain, rest sourced from reference TRBV12-5 and TRBJ2-5, is DARVTQTPRHKVTEMGQEVTMRCQPILGHNTVFWYRQTMMQGLELLAYFRNRAPLDDSGMPKDRFSAEMPDATLATLKIQPSEPRDSAVYFCASGSLPKERKTQYFGPGTRLLVL.

This chain uses TRBV10-3 with TRBJ2-7; perhaps TRBD1 as D (6 bases). V was pared by 4 bases and J by 0 bases, with 10 bases between. This CDR3 region has 14 residues. Per the germline V gene, CDR1 is ENHRY and CDR2 is SYGVKD. The CDR3 spells CAISGTESSYEQYV. The CDR3 nucleotides are TGTGCCATCAGTGGGACAGAAAGCTCCTACGAGCAGTACGTC.

The chain carries TRBV15 and TRBJ1-4, with a tentative D call TRBD1 (6 bases). Trimming pared 5 bases from V and 4 bases from J, leaving 8 bases between. This CDR3 has 13 residues. The V gene's germline CDR1 is LNHNV and CDR2 YYDKDF (reference sequence). In nucleotides, the CDR3 is TGTGCCACCAGCGGGGGCTTTAATGAAAAACTGTTTTTT. It specifies CATSGGFNEKLFF.

The chain recombines TRBV4-1 with TRBJ2-2; the D gene is possibly TRBD1 (6 bases). The CDR3 is 16 residues long. Trimming pared 5 bases from V and 4 bases from J, leaving 17 bases between. Germline values: CDR1 MGHRA, CDR2 YSYEKL. Here the CDR3 DNA reads TGCGCCAGCAGCTCCCAGGCTGGGGGCGGCACCGGGGAGCTGTTTTTT. Its translation is CASSSQAGGGTGELFF.

V is TRBV19 and J is TRBJ1-1; 9 bases align to TRBD1. Germline V gene lookup returns CDR1 LNHDA and CDR2 SQIVND (reference sequence). CDR3 length: 13 amino acids. V lost 7 bases to trimming and J lost 4 bases; unmatched junction nucleotides: 4. The CDR3 nucleotides read TGTGCCAGTACCATACAGGGGGCCACTGAAGCTTTCTTT. Protein sequence: CASTIQGATEAFF.

V gene TRBV3-1 (or the pseudogene TRBV3-2) combines with J gene TRBJ2-3, with no clear D. Trimming left V 1 base short and J 1 base short, with 6 bases between. The germline CDR1 and CDR2 sequences are LGHDT and YNNKEL (reference sequence). The CDR3 runs to 14 residues. The CDR3 is CASSQVSGTDTQYF. CDR3 sequence (DNA): TGTGCCAGCAGCCAAGTGTCAGGCACAGATACGCAGTATTTT.

This clone is a singleton in its sample. CDR3 in DNA: TGTGCCAGCAGCCAGGGACAGGGGAATTCACCCCTCCACTTT. This codes for CASSQGQGNSPLHF. The J gene is TRBJ1-6, the V gene TRBV7-2, with 10 bases lining up with TRBD1. The length of the CDR3 is 14 residues. The germline CDR1 and CDR2 sequences are SGHTA and FQGNSA. Unmatched junction bases numbered 2, after V lost 5 bases and J lost 7 bases.

The chain carries TRBV19 and TRBJ1-2; D gene unclear. V shed 0 bases and J shed 5 bases, with 10 bases lying between them. The CDR3 has 14 residues. The germline V gene encodes CDR1 LNHDA and CDR2 SQIVND (reference sequence). The CDR3 here is CASSIDGGRYGYTF. The DNA of the CDR3 is TGTGCCAGTAGTATAGACGGCGGTAGATATGGCTACACCTTC.

The V gene is TRBV3-1 (or the pseudogene TRBV3-2), the J gene TRBJ2-1, with TRBD1 as a possible D gene (5 bases). CDR3 length: 19 amino acids. The germline gives CDR1 LGHDT, CDR2 YNNKEL (reference sequence). V was clipped by 0 bases and J by 1 base, with 19 bases between them. CDR3 protein: CASSQEWVLGLVSYNEQFF. The CDR3 DNA sequence: TGTGCCAGCAGCCAAGAATGGGTATTGGGGCTAGTATCCTACAATGAGCAGTTCTTC.

This chain connects TRBV5-1 to TRBJ1-3; no firm D call. This CDR3 has 15 residues. CDR1 is SGHRS and CDR2 is YFSETQ in the germline V gene. Trimming stripped 4 bases from V and 0 bases from J, with 11 bases between. The CDR3 DNA follows: TGCGCCAGCAGCCCACTGACTAGCTCTGGAAACACCATATATTTT. This translates into CASSPLTSSGNTIYF.

The V and J genes are TRBV19 and TRBJ1-1, with 7 bases fitting TRBD1. This CDR3 is built from 13 residues. Losses at the gene ends were 3 bases for V and 10 bases for J; bases not matched to a gene: 8. The germline V gene encodes CDR1 LNHDA and CDR2 SQIVND (reference sequence). CDR3 in DNA: TGTGCCAGTAGTATTGAGGGGGCCGGGGTAGCTTTCTTT. Amino acid sequence: CASSIEGAGVAFF. Full variable domain (remainder filled in from reference TRBV19 and TRBJ1-1): DGGITQSPKYLFRKEGQNVTLSCEQNLNHDAMYWYRQDPGQGLRLIYYSQIVNDFQKGDIAEGYSVSREKKESFPLTVTSAQKNPTAFYLCASSIEGAGVAFFGQGTRLTVV.

V and J are TRBV6-5 and TRBJ1-6; 7 nucleotides line up with TRBD1. Germline V CDR1 and CDR2: MNHEY, SVGAGI. Losses at the gene ends were 7 bases for V and 10 bases for J; bases not matched to a gene: 4. This CDR3 is built from 12 residues. The CDR3 loop is CASMAGGSPLHF. The DNA for the CDR3 is TGTGCCAGCATGGCAGGGGGATCACCCCTCCACTTT.

The rearrangement uses TRBV18 and TRBJ2-2; the match to TRBD1 covers 8 bases. In germline, CDR1 is KGHSH, CDR2 LQKENI. The J segment lost 4 bases and the V segment lost 3 bases, leaving 4 bases of the junction unmatched. CDR3 length: 15 residues. CDR3 nucleotide sequence: TGTGCCAGCTCACCTCAGGGGGCGAGCACCGGGGAGCTGTTTTTT. Protein: CASSPQGASTGELFF.

This chain joins TRBV4-1 and TRBJ1-1, with no clear D. V lost 0 bases to trimming and J lost 3 bases, with 14 bases between them. The CDR3 contains 16 residues. The germline V gene encodes CDR1 MGHRA and CDR2 YSYEKL. CDR3 nucleotide sequence: TGCGCCAGCAGCCAAGATCGTCGCAGGATGGACACTGAAGCTTTCTTT. This encodes CASSQDRRRMDTEAFF.

This chain links TRBV19 with TRBJ1-5; 7 bases match TRBD1. The CDR3 runs to 13 residues. Germline V gene sequence: CDR1 LNHDA, CDR2 SQIVND (reference sequence). The V and J ends lost 6 bases and 6 bases, in that order; junction bases with no gene match: 5. The CDR3 nucleotides are TGTGCCAGTAGCGACAGGGAAGGTCAGCCCCAGCATTTT. Its translation: CASSDREGQPQHF.

The chain uses TRBV27 and TRBJ1-5, with 8 bases lining up with TRBD1. Germline-derived CDR1 and CDR2 are MNHEY and SMNVEV (reference sequence). The V segment lost 5 bases and the J segment 3 bases; nucleotides outside the gene matches: 6. The CDR3 has 15 residues. In DNA, the CDR3 is TGTGCCAGCAGTCTGACGACAGGGGCCAATCAGCCCCAGCATTTT. As protein: CASSLTTGANQPQHF.

This chain uses TRBV2 with TRBJ1-1; D unclear. Germline V gives CDR1 SNHLY, CDR2 FYNNEI. The CDR3 has 15 amino acids. V lost 0 bases and J 4 bases, leaving 12 bases between the germline ends. The CDR3 here is CASSEAPGVGTEAFF. The DNA of the CDR3 is TGTGCCAGCAGTGAAGCACCCGGGGTAGGCACTGAAGCTTTCTTT.

The J gene is TRBJ2-1, the V gene TRBV27; 12 bases map to TRBD1. This CDR3 is 14 amino acids long. CDR1 is MNHEY, CDR2 SMNVEV, per germline (reference sequence). V was pared by 8 bases and J by 7 bases, with 6 bases of the junction left unmatched. As DNA, the CDR3 is TGTGCCAGCGGCCGGGACAGGGGGCATAATGAGCAGTTCTTC. Translated: CASGRDRGHNEQFF.

CDR3 sequence reads: CASRAGTGVGTGNTIYF. CDR3 nucleotide sequence: TGTGCCAGCAGGGCCGGGACAGGGGTTGGAACTGGAAACACCATATATTTT. This rearrangement joins TRBV27 to TRBJ1-3; 10 nucleotides align to TRBD1. The CDR3 has 17 amino acids. From germline, CDR1 is MNHEY and CDR2 SMNVEV (reference sequence). V shed 6 bases and J 2 bases; nucleotides not matched to a gene: 10.

J is TRBJ1-1 and V is TRBV29-1; weak D call: TRBD1 (6 bases). V was clipped by 7 bases and J by 6 bases, with 15 bases between them. The germline CDR1 and CDR2 sequences are SQVTM and ANQGSEA. CDR3 length: 12 amino acids. CDR3 region: CSAKQGVAEAFF. The DNA of the CDR3 is TGCAGCGCGAAACAGGGTGTTGCTGAAGCTTTCTTT.

This sequence joins TRBV7-7 and TRBJ2-5; 11 nucleotides align to TRBD2. The length of the CDR3 is 14 residues. Germline trimming cut 5 bases from V and 6 bases from J; bases unmatched to any gene: 5. Looked up from germline, CDR1 is SSHAT and CDR2 is FNYEAQ (reference sequence). The CDR3 DNA sequence: TGTGCCAGCAGCGTAACTAGCGGGGGAAAGACCCAGTACTTC. This codes for CASSVTSGGKTQYF.

The chain joins TRBV15 to TRBJ1-4; possible D gene TRBD1, 5 bases. Germline loops: CDR1 LNHNV, CDR2 YYDKDF (reference sequence). The CDR3 spans 16 residues. V lost 3 bases and J 2 bases, leaving 13 bases between the germline ends. The CDR3 DNA sequence: TGTGCCACCAGCAGGAGGGCGGGGGGTACTAATGAAAAACTGTTTTTT. Its translation: CATSRRAGGTNEKLFF.